The 9 T cell receptor beta chains in this list originate from one sample, sequenced in a study of shared clonotypes between healthy human individuals. Profiling relied on immunoSEQ multiplex PCR, and the TCRdb table lists in-frame clones only, not all of them. Here the sample spans about 480,000 clones, 60% to 80% being singletons. The specimen sequenced was PBMCs. These receptors originate from a woman in her forties in good health. Some clones in this sample may be carry-over from other donors' samples.

The chain uses TRBV6-6 and TRBJ2-1; TRBD1 matches at 9 bases. The CDR3 is made up of 15 amino acids. V shed 6 bases and J 4 bases; nucleotides not matched to a gene: 7. The germline CDR1 and CDR2 sequences are MNHNY and SVGAGI (reference sequence). The CDR3: CASSYSGTGYNEQFF. In DNA form, the CDR3 reads TGTGCCAGCAGCTACAGCGGGACAGGGTACAATGAGCAGTTCTTC.

V is TRBV4-3 and J is TRBJ1-5; D perhaps matches TRBD1 (5 bases). V was cut by 1 base and J by 4 bases, with 8 bases left in between. The V gene's germline CDR1 is LGHNA and CDR2 YSLEER. CDR3 length equals 14 residues. The CDR3, as DNA: TGCGCCAGCAGCCAAGGGCGGGGGAATCAGCCCCAGCATTTT. It specifies CASSQGRGNQPQHF.

The chain combines TRBV10-3 with TRBJ2-7; D gene uncertain. Germline-derived CDR1 and CDR2 are ENHRY and SYGVKD. V lost 4 bases, J lost 2 bases, and 12 bases lay in between. The CDR3 is made up of 14 amino acids. For the CDR3, the DNA is TGTGCCATCAGTGCGGCACCAGCAACCTACGAGCAGTACTTC. This sequence encodes CAISAAPATYEQYF.

This clone has just one count. V usage is TRBV28 and J usage is TRBJ2-1; TRBD2 matches 7 bases. Germline lookup yields CDR1 MDHEN and CDR2 SYDVKM. This CDR3 region has 14 residues. V shed 5 bases and J 7 bases; nucleotides not matched to a gene: 8. The CDR3 here is CASSLPGLRNEQFF. The CDR3 DNA follows: TGTGCCAGCAGTCTCCCGGGACTAAGAAATGAGCAGTTCTTC.

The count of this clone is one. At one end, the junction sequence differs from germline, possibly due to a read error. V is TRBV19 and J is TRBJ2-7; D tentatively reads TRBD1 or TRBD2 (5 bases each). This CDR3 is built from 16 residues. Germline V CDR1 and CDR2: LNHDA, SQIVND (reference sequence). CDR3 region: CANSMGLAGSSYEQYF. The CDR3 coding sequence is TGTGCCAATAGTATGGGGCTAGCCGGTAGCTCCTACGAGCAGTACTTC.

J is TRBJ1-5 and V is TRBV4-2; D may be TRBD1 (5 bases). Germline V gene data show CDR1 as LGHNA and CDR2 as YNFKEQ. Trimming shortened V by 0 bases and J by 4 bases, and 10 bases separated the two germline ends. There are 15 residues in the CDR3. The CDR3: CASSQEQVGNQPQHF. CDR3 bases: TGTGCCAGCAGCCAAGAACAGGTAGGGAATCAGCCCCAGCATTTT.

J is TRBJ1-6 and V is TRBV6-5; the D gene is possibly TRBD1 (5 bases). The CDR3 runs to 14 residues. V lost 5 bases to trimming and J lost 9 bases, with 14 bases between them. Per the germline V gene, CDR1 is MNHEY and CDR2 is SVGAGI. In DNA form, the CDR3 reads TGTGCCAGCAGTACCGGACAAGTTGGTTCACCCCTCCACTTT. It encodes CASSTGQVGSPLHF.

V and J are TRBV13 and TRBJ1-1; D is undetermined. Trimming pared 5 bases from V and 1 base from J, leaving 11 bases between. The CDR3 length is 14 residues. CDR1 is PRHDT, CDR2 FYEKMQ, per germline (reference sequence). The CDR3 loop reads CASSMRTGNTEAFF. The CDR3 DNA is TGTGCCAGCAGCATGAGGACGGGGAACACTGAAGCTTTCTTT.

A single count supports this clone. The V and J genes are TRBV9 and TRBJ1-2, with a possible D match to TRBD1 (6 bases). The CDR3 length is 14 residues. Trimming took off 4 bases at V and 4 bases at J, with 14 bases between the two ends. The germline gives CDR1 SGDLS, CDR2 YYNGEE. The CDR3 DNA reads as TGTGCCAGCAGCCCCCTGGGGGCCTCCTATGGCTACACCTTC. Its protein product is CASSPLGASYGYTF.